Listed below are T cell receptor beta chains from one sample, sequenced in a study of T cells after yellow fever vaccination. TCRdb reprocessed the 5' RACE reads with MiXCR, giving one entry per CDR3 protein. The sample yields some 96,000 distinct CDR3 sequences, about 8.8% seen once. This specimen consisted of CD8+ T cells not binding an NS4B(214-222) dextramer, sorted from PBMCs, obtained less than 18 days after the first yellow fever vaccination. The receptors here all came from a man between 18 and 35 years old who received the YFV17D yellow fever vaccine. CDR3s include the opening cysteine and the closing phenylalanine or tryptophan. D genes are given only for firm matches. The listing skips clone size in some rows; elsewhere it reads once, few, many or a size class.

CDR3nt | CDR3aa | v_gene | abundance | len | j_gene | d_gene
TGCGCCAGCAGCCAAGATCGTGAAAAACTGTTTTTT | CASSQDREKLFF | TRBV4-3 | few | 12 | TRBJ1-4 | .
TGCGCCAGCGAAGTCTGTTTCTCAGATACGCAGTATTTT | CASEVCFSDTQYF | TRBV4-3 | once | 13 | TRBJ2-3 | .
TGTGCCAGCAGCTTAGGGAAGGCGAGCAATCAGCCCCAGCATTTT | CASSLGKASNQPQHF | TRBV7-9 | few | 15 | TRBJ1-5 | .
TGCGCCAGCAGCTTGAATGTCCGGGCAGACGCTAACTATGGCTACACCTTC | CASSLNVRADANYGYTF | TRBV5-1 | . | 17 | TRBJ1-2 | .
TGTGCCAGCAGTGGGGGACTCCGTGTACGTGAAAAACTGTTTTTT | CASSGGLRVREKLFF | TRBV6-1 | few | 15 | TRBJ1-4 | .
TGTGCCTGCCTGGGGGGCCTCCCCGGGGAGCTGTTTTTT | CACLGGLPGELFF | TRBV3-1 | . | 13 | TRBJ2-2 | .
TGTGCCAGCAGTCGCCCCGGACTAGCCGGGGAGCTGTTTTTT | CASSRPGLAGELFF | TRBV11-2 | . | 14 | TRBJ2-2 | TRBD2
TGTGCCAGCAGCTTAGTCGGGGGATTCGAAGTTGGCTACACCTTC | CASSLVGGFEVGYTF | TRBV7-6 | few | 15 | TRBJ1-2 | .
TGTGCCAGCAGCCAAGAGAGGCAGGGTAGGAATTTTAACTATGGCTACACCTTC | CASSQERQGRNFNYGYTF | TRBV4-2 | . | 18 | TRBJ1-2 | .
TGTGCCAGCAGCTTAGAAGAGGGTCAGCCCCAGCATTTT | CASSLEEGQPQHF | TRBV7-6 | few | 13 | TRBJ1-5 | .
TGTGCCAGCACGAACCCAGGACAGGACACAACTAATGAAAAACTGTTTTTT | CASTNPGQDTTNEKLFF | TRBV19 | . | 17 | TRBJ1-4 | TRBD1
TGTGCCAGTAGTATAGGAGGGAATGCTGAAGCTTTCTTT | CASSIGGNAEAFF | TRBV19 | . | 13 | TRBJ1-1 | .
TGTGCCAGCAAAGGAATCGCCTCCGGGGCCAACGTCCTGACTTTC | CASKGIASGANVLTF | TRBV27 | . | 15 | TRBJ2-6 | .
TGTGCCAGTAGTATGGGGAGCACAGATACGCAGTATTTT | CASSMGSTDTQYF | TRBV19 | few | 13 | TRBJ2-3 | .
TGCGCCAGCAGCCAAGGCCGGGGACCGCAGTACAATGAGCAGTTCTTC | CASSQGRGPQYNEQFF | TRBV4-1 | few | 16 | TRBJ2-1 | .
TGCAGTGCTCAACCAGGGAGGGCTACCCAAGAGACCCAGTACTTC | CSAQPGRATQETQYF | TRBV20-1 | few | 15 | TRBJ2-5 | TRBD2
TGTGCCAGCAGCTTAGGGGGGGCCAATCAGCCCCAGCATTTT | CASSLGGANQPQHF | TRBV7-9 | few | 14 | TRBJ1-5 | .
TGTGCCAGTGGGTATGGCTACACCTTC | CASGYGYTF | TRBV28 | . | 9 | TRBJ1-2 | .
TGTGCCAGCAGCTTGCCCCGGGGAGGACAGAGATACGAGCAGTACTTC | CASSLPRGGQRYEQYF | TRBV7-8 | few | 16 | TRBJ2-7 | .
TGTGCCAGCAGTGCTAGCGGGGACACCGGGGAGCTGTTTTTT | CASSASGDTGELFF | TRBV6-4 | many | 14 | TRBJ2-2 | TRBD2
TGTGCCAGCAGCTCTGGCCTGAACACTGAAGCTTTCTTT | CASSSGLNTEAFF | TRBV7-6 | . | 13 | TRBJ1-1 | .
TGTGCCACCCGGGAGGGGGCGGCGTACGAGCAGTACTTC | CATREGAAYEQYF | TRBV10-3 | many | 13 | TRBJ2-7 | .
TGTGCCATCAGTGAGAGGTTCCGGGACAGGGGGCTGGAGACCCAGTACTTC | CAISERFRDRGLETQYF | TRBV10-3 | . | 17 | TRBJ2-5 | TRBD1
TGTGCCAGCAGCTCCGGGACAGTATATGGCTACACCTTC | CASSSGTVYGYTF | TRBV7-2 | . | 13 | TRBJ1-2 | TRBD1
TGTGCCAGCAGTCTCCAGGACAGGGGGAGAGATCAGCCCCAGCATTTT | CASSLQDRGRDQPQHF | TRBV6-1 | . | 16 | TRBJ1-5 | TRBD1
TGTGCCAGCAGCCCGGGGCAGGTCTACGAGCAGTACTTC | CASSPGQVYEQYF | TRBV7-9 | many | 13 | TRBJ2-7 | .
TGTGCCAGCAGCCAATCTTTAAAGGGAGGAGAGACCCAGTACTTC | CASSQSLKGGETQYF | TRBV7-6 | . | 15 | TRBJ2-5 | .
TGTGCCAGCAGCTTACCCGGGACAGGGTACAATGAGCAGTTCTTC | CASSLPGTGYNEQFF | TRBV11-2 | many | 15 | TRBJ2-1 | TRBD1
TGCGCCAGCAGCTTGATCGCTAGCGGGGATGCAGATACGCAGTATTTT | CASSLIASGDADTQYF | TRBV5-1 | few | 16 | TRBJ2-3 | TRBD2
TGTGCCAGCAGCCCCCGCCCATCGGGGACCCAAGAGACCCAGTACTTC | CASSPRPSGTQETQYF | TRBV11-2 | . | 16 | TRBJ2-5 | .
TGCGCCAGCAGCCAAGATAGGGGAGGACGTCCCTACGATCAGTACTTC | CASSQDRGGRPYDQYF | TRBV4-3 | . | 16 | TRBJ2-7 | .